Presented here are 32 T cell receptor beta chains from one specimen sequenced in a study of shared clonotypes between healthy human individuals. The protocol was immunoSEQ multiplex PCR, while the TCRdb copy is restricted to in-frame clones and leaves out a portion. The table shows about 470,000 clones, with roughly 83% occurring only once. The specimen was PBMCs. These receptors originate from a woman aged 40 to 49 in good health. Some clones in this sample may be carry-over from other donors' samples.

This clone was detected once. The chain has TRBV27 and TRBJ2-7; the D is unclear. CDR1 is MNHEY and CDR2 is SMNVEV in the germline V gene (reference sequence). Trimming removed 2 bases from V and 4 bases from J, with 9 bases in between. The CDR3 is made up of 13 amino acids. The DNA of the CDR3 is TGTGCCAGCAGTTTAGGGTTCGGATACGAGCAGTACTTC. It specifies CASSLGFGYEQYF.

This chain connects TRBV5-8 to TRBJ2-1; 8 bases map to TRBD2. V lost 4 bases to trimming and J lost 3 bases; unmatched junction nucleotides: 12. The CDR3 is made up of 17 amino acids. CDR1 and CDR2 from the germline V gene are SGHTS and YDEGEE. The CDR3 spells CASSLSLNRGGYNEQFF. CDR3 in DNA: TGTGCCAGCAGCCTCTCCCTTAATCGGGGGGGCTACAATGAGCAGTTCTTC.

The J gene is TRBJ1-1, the V gene TRBV9, with 7 bases identical to TRBD1. This CDR3 is 13 amino acids long. The V segment lost 3 bases and the J segment 3 bases; nucleotides outside the gene matches: 2. Germline V lookup: CDR1 SGDLS, CDR2 YYNGEE. As DNA, the CDR3 is TGTGCCAGCAGCGAAGGACAGGACACTGAAGCTTTCTTT. Amino acid sequence: CASSEGQDTEAFF.

This CDR3 is CASSKRGGCEEGYERSYEQYF. The CDR3 bases are TGTGCCAGCAGCAAACGTGGCGGGTGCGAGGAAGGCTATGAGCGTTCCTACGAGCAGTACTTC. The chain recombines TRBV21-1 with TRBJ2-7; TRBD2 reflects the table's D call only, with no check against the DNA. TRBV21-1 is an annotated pseudogene. This CDR3 has 21 residues.

In this sample, this clone turned up a few times. The J gene is TRBJ2-5, the V gene TRBV15; the D is unclear. Germline lookup yields CDR1 LNHNV and CDR2 YYDKDF (reference sequence). The length of the CDR3 is 13 residues. Trimming pared 3 bases from V and 3 bases from J, leaving 8 bases between. The CDR3 DNA is TGTGCCACCAGCAGTTTGGAAAAAGAGACCCAGTACTTC. Translated: CATSSLEKETQYF.

The rearrangement joins TRBV10-1 to TRBJ2-3; TRBD2 might be the D (5 bases). This CDR3 has 16 residues. V was cut by 4 bases and J by 0 bases, with 14 bases left in between. CDR1 and CDR2 (germline): WNHNN, SYGVQD (reference sequence). The CDR3 loop reads CASSALVPLSTDTQYF. CDR3 bases: TGCGCCAGCAGTGCACTAGTCCCACTTAGCACAGATACGCAGTATTTT.

V gene TRBV7-3 combines with J gene TRBJ2-2, with 11 bases aligning to TRBD2. The CDR3 is 19 residues long. The V and J ends lost 4 bases and 1 base, in that order; junction bases with no gene match: 11. Looked up from germline, CDR1 is SGHTA and CDR2 is FQGTGA. The CDR3 nucleotides are TGTGCCAGCAGCTCCATTGGACTAGCGGGCACATGGAACACCGGGGAGCTGTTTTTT. The encoded protein is CASSSIGLAGTWNTGELFF.

This chain links TRBV18 with TRBJ1-1; 8 bases match TRBD1. Germline CDR1 reads KGHSH; CDR2 reads LQKENI. This CDR3 spans 18 amino acids. V dropped 5 bases and J dropped 0; count of bases not matched to a gene: 14. The CDR3: CASSATGGHWAMNTEAFF. The CDR3 nucleotides are TGTGCCAGCTCAGCTACAGGGGGTCACTGGGCGATGAACACTGAAGCTTTCTTT.

This clone was picked up one time. The sample contains more than one DNA sequence encoding this CDR3. The rearrangement uses TRBV6-1 and TRBJ2-7, with 10 bases identical to TRBD2. Germline V gives CDR1 MNHNS, CDR2 SASEGT. Trimming removed 4 bases from V and 2 bases from J; junction bases left unmatched: 2. The CDR3 consists of 14 residues. Here the CDR3 reads CASSGLAGPYEQYF. CDR3 DNA: TGTGCCAGCAGTGGACTAGCGGGCCCCTACGAGCAGTACTTC.

Regarding this clone: Just one base apart from a much larger clone, this may be a read error. Distinct nucleotide sequences in the sample also encode this CDR3. This rearrangement joins TRBV7-8 to TRBJ2-7; no clear D. The V end was cut by 5 bases, the J end by 0 bases, with 2 bases between. CDR3 length: 11 residues. Germline CDR1 and CDR2: SGHVS and FQNEAQ. CDR3 protein: CASSPSYEQYF. The CDR3 nucleotides are TGTGCCAGCAGCCCCTCCTACGAGCAGTACTTC.

CDR3: CASSEGLAGNTGELFF. For the CDR3, the DNA is TGTGCCAGCTCAGAGGGACTAGCGGGAAACACCGGGGAGCTGTTTTTT. The chain uses TRBV18 and TRBJ2-2, with 13 bases fitting TRBD2. The V gene's germline CDR1 is KGHSH and CDR2 LQKENI. V lost 5 bases, J lost 2 bases, and 2 bases stayed unmatched. This CDR3 has 16 residues.

The chain employs TRBV7-8 and TRBJ1-5; tentative D call: TRBD1 (5 bases). V lost 0 bases, J lost 0 bases, and 15 bases lay in between. The V gene's germline CDR1 is SGHVS and CDR2 FQNEAQ. The CDR3 length is 18 residues. CDR3 sequence: CASSLAGTTGYSNQPQHF. CDR3 in DNA: TGTGCCAGCAGCTTAGCCGGGACCACGGGCTATAGCAATCAGCCCCAGCATTTT. Variable domain in full (rest from reference TRBV7-8 and TRBJ1-5): GAGVSQSPRYKVAKRGQDVALRCDPISGHVSLFWYQQALGQGPEFLTYFQNEAQLDKSGLPSDRFFAERPEGSVSTLKIQRTQQEDSAVYLCASSLAGTTGYSNQPQHFGDGTRLSIL.

This chain uses TRBV10-3 with TRBJ1-1; 10 bases align to TRBD1. This CDR3 region has 16 residues. The J segment lost 5 bases and the V segment lost 6 bases, leaving 12 bases of the junction unmatched. CDR1 is ENHRY and CDR2 is SYGVKD in the germline V gene. DNA for the CDR3: TGTGCCATCAGGATTAGGGACAGGGGCTTTTGGACTGAAGCTTTCTTT. Its translation is CAIRIRDRGFWTEAFF.

V and J are TRBV2 and TRBJ2-6, with 7 nucleotides matching TRBD1. CDR3 length: 15 residues. The V gene end was trimmed by 6 bases and the J gene end by 2 bases; junction bases not matched to a gene: 4. CDR1 is SNHLY and CDR2 is FYNNEI in the germline V gene. CDR3 residues: CASRPDRAGANVLTF. The CDR3, as DNA: TGTGCCAGCAGGCCCGACAGGGCTGGGGCCAACGTCCTGACTTTC. The variable domain in full, with the rest retrieved from reference TRBV2 and TRBJ2-6, is EPEVTQTPSHQVTQMGQEVILRCVPISNHLYFYWYRQILGQKVEFLVSFYNNEISEKSEIFDDQFSVERPDGSNFTLKIRSTKLEDSAMYFCASRPDRAGANVLTFGAGSRLTVL.

The chain links TRBV14 to TRBJ2-7; D is uncertain. CDR3 size: 13 residues. Germline V gene lookup returns CDR1 SGHDN and CDR2 FVKESK. Between the trimmed V and J ends, which lost 1 base and 7 bases, there was a span of 11 bases. CDR3 protein: CASSQGISREQYF. As DNA, the CDR3 is TGTGCCAGCAGCCAAGGTATCTCTCGGGAGCAGTACTTC. Looking up the rest from reference TRBV14 and TRBJ2-7 gives the full variable domain: EAGVTQFPSHSVIEKGQTVTLRCDPISGHDNLYWYRRVMGKEIKFLLHFVKESKQDESGMPNNRFLAERTGGTYSTLKVQPAELEDSGVYFCASSQGISREQYFGPGTRLTVT.

The chain is built from TRBV28 and TRBJ2-7; 9 nucleotides line up with TRBD2. V lost 4 bases and J lost 7; bases outside the gene matches: 11. Germline V CDR1 and CDR2: MDHEN, SYDVKM. The CDR3 sequence is 15 residues long. The CDR3 region is CASSSALAGNREQYF. In DNA, the CDR3 is TGTGCCAGCAGTTCCGCACTAGCGGGCAACAGAGAGCAGTACTTC.

The V and J genes are TRBV29-1 and TRBJ2-3; D gene ambiguous. This CDR3 has 15 amino acids. The germline V gene encodes CDR1 SQVTM and CDR2 ANQGSEA. The germline V and J ends were trimmed by 1 base and 1 base, with 12 bases remaining between them. CDR3 nucleotides: TGCAGCGTTGAAGGGGCCCGAGGCGGCACAGATACGCAGTATTTT. This translates into CSVEGARGGTDTQYF.

This chain connects TRBV7-2 to TRBJ2-7; 8 nucleotides line up with TRBD2. Trimming removed 1 base from V and 3 bases from J; junction bases left unmatched: 8. The CDR3 has 16 amino acids. The germline gives CDR1 SGHTA, CDR2 FQGNSA. CDR3 sequence reads: CASSLVGGGNSYEQYF. The CDR3 DNA is TGTGCCAGCAGCTTAGTGGGCGGGGGGAATAGCTACGAGCAGTACTTC.

The chain links TRBV7-6 to TRBJ1-2, with TRBD1 matching over 7 bases. Trimming at V came to 5 bases and at J to 7 bases, leaving 1 base not matched to a gene. The CDR3 loop spans 11 amino acids. The germline gives CDR1 SGHVS, CDR2 FNYEAQ. The CDR3, as DNA: TGTGCCAGCAGCACAGGGGTTGGCTACACCTTC. Its translation is CASSTGVGYTF.

The chain carries TRBV30 and TRBJ2-1, with D unresolved. CDR1 is GTSNPN, CDR2 SVGIG, per germline (reference sequence). The length of the CDR3 is 15 residues. The ends were cut back, 0 bases at V and 4 bases at J, with 13 bases in the middle. In nucleotides, the CDR3 is TGTGCCTGGAGTGTAGTCTGGGCGGCGTACAATGAGCAGTTCTTC. Its protein product is CAWSVVWAAYNEQFF.

The rearrangement links TRBV10-3 to TRBJ2-3; TRBD2 matches at 13 bases. Per germline, CDR1 ENHRY and CDR2 SYGVKD. The CDR3 runs 16 residues. After removal of 4 bases from V and 5 bases from J, the junction contained 6 bases not matched to a gene. CDR3 sequence: CAISVGLAGEGDTQYF. The CDR3 bases are TGTGCCATCAGTGTTGGACTAGCGGGAGAGGGAGATACGCAGTATTTT.

The CDR3 nucleotides are TGCGCCAGCAGTGAGTCCGGCCTGGCGACTGAAGCTTTCTTT. Translating it yields CASSESGLATEAFF. The chain is built from TRBV10-1 and TRBJ1-1; the D is unclear. V lost 0 bases and J lost 5, with 10 bases in between. The CDR3 has 14 amino acids. Germline V CDR1 and CDR2: WNHNN, SYGVQD (reference sequence).

V gene TRBV11-2 combines with J gene TRBJ2-5; D not certain. This CDR3 comprises 15 residues. CDR1 SGHAT and CDR2 FQNNGV come from the germline V gene. V was trimmed by 0 bases and J by 1 base, leaving 9 bases between them. CDR3 sequence reads: CASSLDPGPQETQYF. The CDR3 DNA sequence: TGTGCCAGCAGCTTAGACCCTGGGCCCCAAGAGACCCAGTACTTC. The full variable domain, completed using reference TRBV11-2 and TRBJ2-5, is EAGVAQSPRYKIIEKRQSVAFWCNPISGHATLYWYQQILGQGPKLLIQFQNNGVVDDSQLPKDRFSAERLKGVDSTLKIQPAKLEDSAVYLCASSLDPGPQETQYFGPGTRLLVL.

The J gene is TRBJ2-1, the V gene TRBV6-1; D may be TRBD1 or TRBD2 (5 bases each). The CDR3 totals 15 residues. The V gene lost 7 bases and the J gene lost 4 bases, with 17 bases spanning the gap. The germline gives CDR1 MNHNS, CDR2 SASEGT. The CDR3 is CASTGPRAKYNEQFF. The CDR3 DNA reads TGTGCCAGCACGGGGCCGCGGGCGAAGTACAATGAGCAGTTCTTC.

The chain is built from TRBV5-6 and TRBJ1-4; D not resolved. V was trimmed by 0 bases and J by 4 bases, leaving 4 bases between them. Germline V gene sequence: CDR1 SGHDT, CDR2 YYEEEE. The CDR3 runs to 13 residues. CDR3 nucleotide sequence: TGTGCCAGCAGCTTGGCTCTTAATGAAAAACTGTTTTTT. It translates to CASSLALNEKLFF.

This clone was seen more than once but under ten times. The chain joins TRBV11-2 to TRBJ2-3, with D tentatively TRBD2 (5 bases). Germline-derived CDR1 and CDR2 are SGHAT and FQNNGV. V was shortened by 2 bases and J by 2 bases, with 11 bases between the two germline ends. The CDR3 is 15 amino acids. The CDR3 loop reads CASSLTRRTTDTQYF. CDR3 nucleotide sequence: TGTGCCAGCAGCTTAACCCGGAGGACCACAGATACGCAGTATTTT.

The chain is built from TRBV7-3 and TRBJ2-5, with a tentative D call TRBD1 (7 bases). The CDR3 has 14 amino acids. Looked up from germline, CDR1 is SGHTA and CDR2 is FQGTGA. V lost 3 bases and J lost 4, with 12 bases in between. Written as DNA, the CDR3 is TGTGCCAGCAGCTTGGCGGGACAGACAGAGACCCAGTACTTC. Amino acid sequence: CASSLAGQTETQYF.

The V gene is TRBV28, the J gene TRBJ1-2; no reliable D call. The germline gives CDR1 MDHEN, CDR2 SYDVKM. Trimming removed 3 bases from V and 8 bases from J, with 19 bases in between. The CDR3 consists of 15 residues. The CDR3 region is CASSFGRLDTGGYTF. The CDR3, as DNA: TGTGCCAGCAGTTTCGGCCGGTTGGATACGGGAGGCTACACCTTC.

The table lists this clone with a count of one. The chain recombines TRBV29-1 with TRBJ2-5; a possible D gene is TRBD2 (6 bases). CDR1 is SQVTM, CDR2 ANQGSEA, per germline. The CDR3 spans 19 residues. The V gene lost 2 bases and the J gene lost 3 bases, with 28 bases spanning the gap. The CDR3 is CSVEKFPSVVAEIEETQYF. In DNA, the CDR3 is TGCAGCGTTGAAAAATTCCCATCGGTAGTAGCGGAAATCGAAGAGACCCAGTACTTC. The full variable domain, completed using reference TRBV29-1 and TRBJ2-5, is SAVISQKPSRDICQRGTSLTIQCQVDSQVTMMFWYRQQPGQSLTLIATANQGSEATYESGFVIDKFPISRPNLTFSTLTVSNMSPEDSSIYLCSVEKFPSVVAEIEETQYFGPGTRLLVL.

The chain is built from TRBV18 and TRBJ2-5; TRBD2 might be the D (6 bases). Germline CDR1 KGHSH, CDR2 LQKENI. The V end was cut by 6 bases, the J end by 1 base, with 15 bases between. CDR3 length: 15 amino acids. The CDR3, as DNA: TGTGCCAGCTCCCCTATTGGCGGGACCCAAGAGACCCAGTACTTC. As protein: CASSPIGGTQETQYF.

The chain uses TRBV7-2 and TRBJ1-5; 8 nucleotides align to TRBD1. Germline-derived CDR1 and CDR2 are SGHTA and FQGNSA. J gave up 7 bases and V 3 bases, and 8 bases lay outside the gene matches. The CDR3 runs to 15 residues. As DNA, the CDR3 is TGTGCCAGCAGCTTCGCAGGGGGCAGGGAGCAGCCCCAGCATTTT. This gives the protein CASSFAGGREQPQHF.

The rearrangement uses TRBV4-2 and TRBJ2-7, with D perhaps TRBD1 (5 bases). The germline V gene has CDR1 LGHNA and CDR2 YNFKEQ. V dropped 3 bases and J dropped 6 bases, with 9 bases sitting between them. The CDR3 length is 12 residues. This CDR3 is CASSHDSGEQYF. For the CDR3, the DNA is TGTGCCAGCAGCCACGACAGTGGCGAGCAGTACTTC.